This TCR beta chain was documented in a study of shared clonotypes between healthy human individuals. Here immunoSEQ multiplex PCR was the method, and the copy in TCRdb shows in-frame clones only, minus some. Of roughly 1,500,000 clones in the sample, around 98% were seen once. Division of CD4+ cells produced a CD45RA+ naive subset and a CD45RA-negative memory subset. Broader study findings: Rarefaction curves obtained for sorted subsets showed sequencing incomplete despite large depth. The naive CD4 repertoires of a handful of donors were compared, and approximately 5% of clonotypes were shared.

Regarding this clone: Its antigen remains unidentified.

The germline gives CDR1 MDHEN, CDR2 SYDVKM. This CDR3 region has 15 residues. V trimming: 5 bases; J trimming: 1 base; junction bases outside the gene matches: 6. The chain joins TRBV28 to TRBJ2-3, with TRBD2 matching 7 bases. The sequenced sample consisted of naive CD4+ T cells sorted from blood. Described subset: CD45RA+ positively selected. The TCR was taken from a man aged 25-40 years in good health. The CDR3 spells CASSPSLAGTDTQYF. CDR3 DNA sequence: TGTGCCAGCAGTCCCTCTCTAGCGGGCACAGATACGCAGTATTTT. The variable domain in full, with the rest retrieved from reference TRBV28 and TRBJ2-3, is DVKVTQSSRYLVKRTGEKVFLECVQDMDHENMFWYRQDPGLGLRLIYFSYDVKMKEKGDIPEGYSVSREKKERFSLILESASTNQTSMYLCASSPSLAGTDTQYFGPGTRLTVL.